Listed below are T cell receptor beta chains from one sample, sequenced in a study of blood T cell repertoires in COVID-19. Some clones are missing from TCRdb's copy, which holds only in-frame ones; the method was immunoSEQ multiplex PCR. Of 250,000 to 350,000 clones listed, less than 85% were seen once; the top ten hold around 1.6%. The sequencing input was peripheral blood. The receptors shown here come from a human donor with COVID-19, enrolled during active disease. The donor label of this sample is uncertain. The CDR3 runs from the conserved cysteine through the conserved F or W. Each record gives: J gene, D gene, V gene, clone size, CDR3 DNA, CDR3 protein. A D gene is named only where the DNA matches it firmly. For some rows the clone size is stated as once, few or many, or as a class when expanded; others skip it.

J gene: TRBJ2-7; D gene: -; V gene: TRBV7-9; clone size: -; CDR3 DNA: TGTGCCAGCAGATCTGTATTCGACAGCGTCTCCTACGAGCAGTACTTC; CDR3 protein: CASRSVFDSVSYEQYF
J gene: TRBJ2-3; D gene: -; V gene: TRBV7-3; clone size: once; CDR3 DNA: TGTGCCAGCAGCTTAGACGACTACGATACGCAGTATTTT; CDR3 protein: CASSLDDYDTQYF
J gene: TRBJ2-7; D gene: -; V gene: TRBV5-6; clone size: once; CDR3 DNA: TGTGCCAGCAGCGACCGACTCACCTACGAGCAGTACTTC; CDR3 protein: CASSDRLTYEQYF
J gene: TRBJ2-5; D gene: TRBD2; V gene: TRBV30; clone size: -; CDR3 DNA: TGTGCCTGGACCTGGGGGGAGGGTGAGACCCAGTACTTC; CDR3 protein: CAWTWGEGETQYF
J gene: TRBJ2-7; D gene: -; V gene: TRBV13; clone size: -; CDR3 DNA: TGTGCCAGCAGAACTAGTGGTGACGGGAACTACGAGCAGTACTTC; CDR3 protein: CASRTSGDGNYEQYF
J gene: TRBJ1-3; D gene: -; V gene: TRBV30; clone size: -; CDR3 DNA: TGTGCCTGGTGGAGGGACTCTGGAAACACCATATATTTT; CDR3 protein: CAWWRDSGNTIYF
J gene: TRBJ1-6; D gene: -; V gene: TRBV15; clone size: -; CDR3 DNA: TGTGCCACCAGCAGAGATGAGGGGGGGCCCTATAATTCACCCCTCCACTTT; CDR3 protein: CATSRDEGGPYNSPLHF
J gene: TRBJ2-1; D gene: TRBD1; V gene: TRBV5-4; clone size: -; CDR3 DNA: TGTGCCAGCAGCTTGAGCACAGGGGATTACAATGAGCAGTTCTTC; CDR3 protein: CASSLSTGDYNEQFF
J gene: TRBJ2-1; D gene: -; V gene: TRBV3-1/TRBV3-2; clone size: -; CDR3 DNA: TGTGCCAGCACCAACTACCGTCGGAATGAGCAGTTCTTC; CDR3 protein: CASTNYRRNEQFF
J gene: TRBJ2-4; D gene: -; V gene: TRBV9; clone size: -; CDR3 DNA: TGTGCCAGCAGCGATAGCCCCTCAAACGATATTCAAAACATTCAGTACTTC; CDR3 protein: CASSDSPSNDIQNIQYF
J gene: TRBJ2-1; D gene: TRBD2; V gene: TRBV7-8; clone size: once; CDR3 DNA: TGTGCCAGCAGTCCTCCGGGACTAGCGATTAATGAGCAGTTCTTC; CDR3 protein: CASSPPGLAINEQFF
J gene: TRBJ2-7; D gene: -; V gene: TRBV28; clone size: -; CDR3 DNA: TGTGCCAGCAGGACAGGAGACCTCTCCTACGAGCAGTACTTC; CDR3 protein: CASRTGDLSYEQYF
J gene: TRBJ1-2; D gene: -; V gene: TRBV29-1; clone size: -; CDR3 DNA: TGCAGCGTTGCTAGGGGGTCTGATAACTATGGCTACACCTTC; CDR3 protein: CSVARGSDNYGYTF
J gene: TRBJ2-3; D gene: TRBD2; V gene: TRBV9; clone size: few; CDR3 DNA: TGTGCCAGCAGCGTAGGACTAGCGGCTAGCACAGATACGCAGTATTTT; CDR3 protein: CASSVGLAASTDTQYF
J gene: TRBJ1-4; D gene: -; V gene: TRBV10-1; clone size: -; CDR3 DNA: TGCGCCAGCAGTGAGCGCGGCAGAGTCCCTCACGTCCCAACTAATGAAAAACTGTTTTTT; CDR3 protein: CASSERGRVPHVPTNEKLFF
J gene: TRBJ2-5; D gene: TRBD2; V gene: TRBV5-5; clone size: -; CDR3 DNA: TGTGCCAGCAGCTTGGTCGGGCTAGCGGGGACTTCACAAGAGACCCAGTACTTC; CDR3 protein: CASSLVGLAGTSQETQYF
J gene: TRBJ2-6; D gene: TRBD1; V gene: TRBV6-1; clone size: -; CDR3 DNA: TGTGCCAGCAGTGAAGCGAGGGGACAGGGGGCCAACGTCCTGACTTTC; CDR3 protein: CASSEARGQGANVLTF
J gene: TRBJ2-1; D gene: -; V gene: TRBV6-5; clone size: -; CDR3 DNA: TGTGCCAGCGGACTACCTCCCTACAATGAGCAGTTCTTC; CDR3 protein: CASGLPPYNEQFF
J gene: TRBJ2-3; D gene: TRBD2; V gene: TRBV2; clone size: -; CDR3 DNA: TGTGCCACAGGGGGGACTAGCGGCACAGATACGCAGTATTTT; CDR3 protein: CATGGTSGTDTQYF
J gene: TRBJ2-7; D gene: TRBD1; V gene: TRBV3-1/TRBV3-2; clone size: once; CDR3 DNA: TGTGCCAGCAGCCCTGGGACAGCCTACGAGCAGTACTTC; CDR3 protein: CASSPGTAYEQYF
J gene: TRBJ2-2; D gene: TRBD2; V gene: TRBV3-1/TRBV3-2; clone size: -; CDR3 DNA: TGTGCCAGCAGTCAACTCACTAGCGGGCGGAACACCGGGGAGCTGTTTTTT; CDR3 protein: CASSQLTSGRNTGELFF